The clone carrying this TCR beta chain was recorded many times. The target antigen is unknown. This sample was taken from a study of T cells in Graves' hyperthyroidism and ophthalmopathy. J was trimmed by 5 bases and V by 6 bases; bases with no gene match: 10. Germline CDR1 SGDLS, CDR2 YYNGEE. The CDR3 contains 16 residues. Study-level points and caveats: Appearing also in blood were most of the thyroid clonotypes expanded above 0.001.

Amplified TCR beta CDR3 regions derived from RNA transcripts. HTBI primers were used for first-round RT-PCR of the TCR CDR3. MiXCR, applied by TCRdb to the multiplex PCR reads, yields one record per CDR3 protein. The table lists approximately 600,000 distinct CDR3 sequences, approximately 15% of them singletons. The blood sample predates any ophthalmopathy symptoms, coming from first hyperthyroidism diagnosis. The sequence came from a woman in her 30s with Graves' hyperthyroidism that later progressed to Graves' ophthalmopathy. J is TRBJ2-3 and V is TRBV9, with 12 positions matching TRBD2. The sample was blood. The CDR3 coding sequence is TGTGCCAGCACCGCGGGGGAGGGACTAGCGGGAGATACGCAGTATTTT. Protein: CASTAGEGLAGDTQYF.